This T cell receptor (beta chain) originates from a study of response to subunit inactivated influenza vaccine. General study findings and limits: Authors suggested each seasonal influenza vaccination recruits few new T cells.

This clonotype was observed a handful of times. Its specificity is not known. The CDR3 loop spans 16 amino acids. V shed 7 bases, J shed 4 bases, and the junction held 12 bases outside the gene matches. TCRdb recomputed calls from the RT-PCR reads with MiXCR, one row per CDR3 protein. This sample has 500,000 to 650,000 distinct CDR3 sequences; around 8% occur once, and the top ten carry under 15%. The chain carries TRBV12-3 or TRBV12-4 and TRBJ1-4, with 7 bases lining up with TRBD1. Sequencing used PBMCs from blood, obtained around 2 years after vaccination. The TCR comes from a man aged 50-75 years who received an inactivated influenza vaccine. The CDR3 reads CASTLRGGQHNEKLFF. DNA for the CDR3: TGTGCCAGCACCCTGAGAGGGGGACAGCATAATGAAAAACTGTTTTTT.